This TCR beta chain was sequenced in a study of blood T cell repertoires in COVID-19. As for the study in general: Samples representing acute and convalescent COVID-19 were sourced from the United States, Italy and Spain. The cDNA or gDNA used as material had been derived from T cells, B-cell-depleted T cells, or PBMCs.

Original processing notes: Amplification with reference gene primers provided the estimates of nucleated cell counts. Only in-frame clones appear in the TCRdb table, and some are missing; sequencing was by immunoSEQ multiplex PCR. V, J and clone size are taken as reported in that table, and D and trimming were inferred from the DNA itself. The sample lists just over 300,000 clones; about nine tenths were seen once. Germline loops: CDR1 MNHEY, CDR2 SVGAGI. V trimming: 5 bases; J trimming: 2 bases; junction bases outside the gene matches: 5. This CDR3 is 15 amino acids long. Donors of Cohort 3 who recovered were those that had two negative PCRs, clearance, or symptom resolution.

The V gene is TRBV6-5, the J gene TRBJ1-5, with 8 nucleotides matching TRBD1. Sequencing was performed on PBMCs or T cells enriched from blood (not recorded which). The sequence was collected from a young man who had recovered from COVID-19. The CDR3: CASSRTTGGNQPQHF. CDR3 nucleotides: TGTGCCAGCAGTCGGACGACAGGGGGCAATCAGCCCCAGCATTTT.